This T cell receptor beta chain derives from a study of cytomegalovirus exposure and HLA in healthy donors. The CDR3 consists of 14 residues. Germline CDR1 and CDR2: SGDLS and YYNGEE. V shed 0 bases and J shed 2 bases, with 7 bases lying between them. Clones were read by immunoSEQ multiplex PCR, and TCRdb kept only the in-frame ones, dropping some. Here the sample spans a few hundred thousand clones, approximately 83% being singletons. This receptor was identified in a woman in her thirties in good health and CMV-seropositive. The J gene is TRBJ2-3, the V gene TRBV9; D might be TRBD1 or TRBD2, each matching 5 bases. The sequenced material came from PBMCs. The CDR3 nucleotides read TGTGCCAGCAGCGTAGACGGGACCACAGATACGCAGTATTTT. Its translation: CASSVDGTTDTQYF.